These 17 T cell receptor beta chains were all obtained from the same sample, sequenced in a study of cytomegalovirus exposure and HLA in healthy donors. Sequencing was performed with immunoSEQ multiplex PCR; in TCRdb, only in-frame clones are kept and a portion is missing. The sample consists of hundreds of thousands of clones, roughly 90% of them appearing once. The sequenced material came from PBMCs. All receptors derive from a man between 18 and 35 years old in good health and CMV-seropositive.

The chain joins TRBV27 to TRBJ2-7; 8 bases agree with TRBD1. CDR1 and CDR2 (germline): MNHEY, SMNVEV (reference sequence). The CDR3 totals 14 residues. The J segment lost 7 bases and the V segment lost 5 bases, leaving 10 bases of the junction unmatched. CDR3 loop: CASSLRQGQDEQYF. The CDR3 DNA follows: TGTGCCAGCAGTCTCCGACAGGGGCAAGATGAGCAGTACTTC.

V and J are TRBV27 and TRBJ2-2; 9 bases match TRBD2. V lost 4 bases to trimming and J lost 0 bases; unmatched junction nucleotides: 6. The CDR3 loop spans 17 amino acids. Per the germline V gene, CDR1 is MNHEY and CDR2 is SMNVEV (reference sequence). As DNA, the CDR3 is TGTGCCAGCAGTTCTGTAGCGGGGGACGCGAACACCGGGGAGCTGTTTTTT. Translation: CASSSVAGDANTGELFF.

The V and J genes are TRBV5-4 and TRBJ2-7; 8 nucleotides agree with TRBD1. Trimming at V came to 3 bases and at J to 3 bases, leaving 5 bases not matched to a gene. The CDR3 length is 14 residues. Per germline, CDR1 SGHNT and CDR2 YYREEE (reference sequence). CDR3 DNA sequence: TGTGCCAGCAGCTCGGCAGGGGGCGGCTACGAGCAGTACTTC. This translates into CASSSAGGGYEQYF. Using reference TRBV5-4 and TRBJ2-7 for the parts outside the CDR3, the full variable domain is ETGVTQSPTHLIKTRGQQVTLRCSSQSGHNTVSWYQQALGQGPQFIFQYYREEENGRGNFPPRFSGLQFPNYSSELNVNALELDDSALYLCASSSAGGGYEQYFGPGTRLTVT.

The chain employs TRBV28 and TRBJ2-1; D gene unclear. Germline V gene lookup returns CDR1 MDHEN and CDR2 SYDVKM. With 1 base removed from V and 9 bases from J, the gap between germline ends came to 13 bases. The CDR3 has 14 amino acids. CDR3 in DNA: TGTGCCAGCAGTTTATCGGTAGGCTCAGGTGAGCAGTTCTTC. Protein sequence: CASSLSVGSGEQFF.

This chain connects TRBV7-2 to TRBJ2-7; a possible D gene is TRBD2 (5 bases). The V gene's germline CDR1 is SGHTA and CDR2 FQGNSA. V was clipped by 5 bases and J by 3 bases, with 11 bases between them. The CDR3 is 13 residues long. In DNA, the CDR3 is TGTGCCAGCAGCAACGGGAATCTCTACGAGCAGTACTTC. Translation: CASSNGNLYEQYF.

This clone came up once. CDR3 region: CASSLKGPSGELFF. CDR3 bases: TGCGCCAGCAGCTTGAAAGGTCCATCCGGGGAGCTGTTTTTT. The J gene is TRBJ2-2, the V gene TRBV5-1; D not certain. The CDR3 is 14 amino acids. In germline, CDR1 is SGHRS, CDR2 YFSETQ. V was trimmed by 1 base and J by 6 bases, leaving 10 bases between them.

The genes are TRBV27 and TRBJ2-2, with 11 nucleotides matching TRBD2. The germline gives CDR1 MNHEY, CDR2 SMNVEV (reference sequence). The CDR3 sequence is 18 residues long. J gave up 4 bases and V 6 bases, and 13 bases lay outside the gene matches. CDR3 region: CASSRPGDSGRVTGELFF. Here the CDR3 DNA reads TGTGCCAGCAGCCGACCGGGGGATAGCGGGAGGGTCACCGGGGAGCTGTTTTTT.

The chain combines TRBV19 with TRBJ2-1; 9 nucleotides agree with TRBD2. V lost 6 bases, J lost 10 bases, and 10 bases stayed unmatched. CDR1 and CDR2 from the germline V gene are LNHDA and SQIVND (reference sequence). This CDR3 region has 14 residues. The CDR3 is CASSSWVAGDEQFF. In nucleotides, the CDR3 is TGTGCCAGTAGCTCATGGGTAGCGGGAGACGAGCAGTTCTTC. Full variable domain (missing parts from reference TRBV19 and TRBJ2-1): DGGITQSPKYLFRKEGQNVTLSCEQNLNHDAMYWYRQDPGQGLRLIYYSQIVNDFQKGDIAEGYSVSREKKESFPLTVTSAQKNPTAFYLCASSSWVAGDEQFFGPGTRLTVL.

The chain combines TRBV7-9 with TRBJ2-2; the D gene is possibly TRBD2 (5 bases). The CDR3 sequence is 17 residues long. Germline V gives CDR1 SEHNR, CDR2 FQNEAQ (reference sequence). Trimming took off 7 bases at V and 2 bases at J, with 20 bases between the two ends. The CDR3 region is CASTFPRRVDNTGELFF. DNA for the CDR3: TGTGCCAGCACCTTTCCCAGGCGGGTAGACAACACCGGGGAGCTGTTTTTT.

The J gene is TRBJ1-2, the V gene TRBV5-1, with 11 bases fitting TRBD1. The CDR3 is 16 amino acids. CDR1 is SGHRS and CDR2 is YFSETQ in the germline V gene. The ends lost 4 bases at V and 3 bases at J; junction bases unmatched: 8. The CDR3 sequence is CASSPDGTGGYYGYTF. The CDR3 DNA follows: TGCGCCAGCAGCCCGGACGGGACAGGGGGGTACTATGGCTACACCTTC.

V usage is TRBV4-3 and J usage is TRBJ2-3; 9 bases agree with TRBD2. J lost 2 bases, V lost 3 bases, and 18 bases had no gene match. The CDR3 has 20 residues. From germline, CDR1 is LGHNA and CDR2 YSLEER. The CDR3 protein is CASSQGKTTSGLHSTDTQYF. CDR3 in DNA: TGCGCCAGCAGCCAGGGCAAGACGACTAGCGGCTTACATTCCACAGATACGCAGTATTTT.

The chain joins TRBV4-1 to TRBJ1-1; D might be TRBD1 (6 bases). Germline V gives CDR1 MGHRA, CDR2 YSYEKL. The V gene lost 3 bases and the J gene lost 11 bases, with 22 bases spanning the gap. The CDR3 consists of 15 residues. The CDR3 spells CASSQENGTSFSAFF. CDR3 coding DNA: TGCGCCAGCAGCCAGGAGAACGGGACATCTTTCTCCGCTTTCTTT.

The chain uses TRBV29-1 and TRBJ1-1; D is uncertain. The CDR3 spans 12 residues. The germline V gene encodes CDR1 SQVTM and CDR2 ANQGSEA. The V end lost 6 bases, the J end lost 5 bases, and 13 bases lay between the germline ends. The CDR3 coding sequence is TGCAGCGTACAGACTGGGGAGACTGAAGCTTTCTTT. Its protein is CSVQTGETEAFF.

The CDR3 DNA sequence: TGTGCCAGCAGTGAAGGTGTAGGGGGCATTCGCGAGCAGTACTTC. Translating it yields CASSEGVGGIREQYF. The chain carries TRBV2 and TRBJ2-7, with TRBD1 matching 7 bases. CDR1 and CDR2 (germline): SNHLY, FYNNEI. This CDR3 spans 15 amino acids. V dropped 1 base and J dropped 6; count of bases not matched to a gene: 9.

This clone occurred a few times. The CDR3: CASSSGTPGTEKLFF. The CDR3 DNA follows: TGCGCCAGCAGCTCGGGGACACCCGGGACTGAAAAACTGTTTTTT. The rearrangement links TRBV5-1 to TRBJ1-4; TRBD1 is a possible D gene (6 bases). Trimming removed 3 bases at V and 7 bases at J, with 16 bases between. Germline V lookup: CDR1 SGHRS, CDR2 YFSETQ. The CDR3 runs 15 residues.

The CDR3 nucleotides are TGTGCCAGCGTAGCGGTCGGGGAGCTGTTTTTT. This sequence encodes CASVAVGELFF. V usage is TRBV2 and J usage is TRBJ2-2; possible D gene TRBD2, 6 bases. Germline assignment: CDR1 SNHLY and CDR2 FYNNEI. This CDR3 has 11 amino acids. Trimming left V 8 bases short and J 7 bases short, with 8 bases between.

A remark on this clone: Mismatch with germline at one junction end may stem from a read error. The chain is built from TRBV18 and TRBJ1-4; D may be TRBD1 (6 bases). This CDR3 has 18 residues. CDR1 KGHSH and CDR2 LQKENI come from the germline V gene. As DNA, the CDR3 is TGTGCCAGCTCGCCACGTCAGGGGCTCACTTCCTCGGGAGAAAAACTGTTTTTT. Protein: CASSPRQGLTSSGEKLFF.